The rows below give T cell receptor beta chains drawn from one sample of a study of shared clonotypes between healthy human individuals. Produced via immunoSEQ multiplex PCR; TCRdb's table is partial and in-frame only. The sample includes about 470,000 clones, around 79% of them seen just once. Material for sequencing was PBMCs. These receptors were obtained from a woman between 40 and 55 years old in good health. Some clones in this sample may be carry-over from other donors' samples. Both conserved end residues are part of each CDR3. D genes are given only for firm matches. Not every row has a clone size; where given, it reads once, few, many or a size class.

TRBJ2-1 TRBV30 . . TGTGCCCGGAGACAATACAATGAGCAGTTCTTC CARRQYNEQFF
TRBJ2-7 TRBV11-2 . . TGTGCCAGCAGATCCAGCTACGAGCAGTACTTC CASRSSYEQYF
TRBJ2-7 TRBV6-6 TRBD1 . TGTGCCAGCACCCAGGACAGGGCGAACGAGCAGTACTTC CASTQDRANEQYF
TRBJ1-1 TRBV30 TRBD1 . TGTGCCAGGGACAGGGGCACTGAAGCTTTCTTT CARDRGTEAFF
TRBJ2-1 TRBV4-2 TRBD2 . TGTGCCAGCAGCCAAGGGGACTACGAAAATGAGCAGTTCTTC CASSQGDYENEQFF
TRBJ2-7 TRBV5-1 TRBD1 . TGCGCCAGCAGCGGGGACAGGGGTGGCTACGAGCAGTACTTC CASSGDRGGYEQYF
TRBJ1-2 TRBV2 TRBD1 . TGTGCCAGCAGTGAGAGGACAGGGACTAACTATGGCTACACCTTC CASSERTGTNYGYTF
TRBJ2-1 TRBV4-2 . few TGTGCCAGCAGCCAAGTAAGCAGCGAGCCCTACAATGAGCAGTTCTTC CASSQVSSEPYNEQFF
TRBJ2-3 TRBV6-4 TRBD2 few TGTGCCAGCCGTGAACGAGGCGGGAGCTCAGATACGCAGTATTTT CASRERGGSSDTQYF
TRBJ1-3 TRBV5-1 . . TGCGCCAGCAGCTTGGCACTCGGAACCTCTGGAAACACCATATATTTT CASSLALGTSGNTIYF
TRBJ2-6 TRBV18 . . TGTGCCAGCTCACCCCAGGGGTTTCCTGGGGCCAACGTCCTGACTTTC CASSPQGFPGANVLTF
TRBJ1-1 TRBV6-5 . . TGTGCCAGCAGTTACGATAGGAACACTGAAGCTTTCTTT CASSYDRNTEAFF
TRBJ2-1 TRBV15 TRBD2 few TGTGCCACCAGCAGTCCCCCAAGTGCTAGCGGGAGGGCCGGCCATGAGCAGTTCTTC CATSSPPSASGRAGHEQFF
TRBJ2-3 TRBV6-1 . . TGTGCCAGCAGCGATTACCCGGGAGATACGCAGTATTTT CASSDYPGDTQYF
TRBJ2-2 TRBV25-1 TRBD1 . TGTGCCAGCAGCTCGACAGGGCACACCGGGGAGCTGTTTTTT CASSSTGHTGELFF
TRBJ2-4 TRBV10-3 . . TGTGCCATCAGTGATGGGGCTGCCAAAAACATTCAGTACTTC CAISDGAAKNIQYF
TRBJ2-1 TRBV29-1 TRBD1 . TGCAGCGGCCGGGACAGGGGGAATTCGGAGCAGTTCTTC CSGRDRGNSEQFF
TRBJ2-5 TRBV7-2 TRBD2 . TGTGCCAGCAGCTCAGCAAGGACTAGCGGAGTACAAGAGACCCAGTACTTC CASSSARTSGVQETQYF
TRBJ1-6 TRBV30 . . TGTGCCTGGACTCCTCAGGCCCATAATTCACCCCTCCACTTT CAWTPQAHNSPLHF
TRBJ2-1 TRBV12-2 . medium-sized TGTGCAAGTCTCGCTAGCCCCCAAACTTACAATGAGCAGTTCTTC CASLASPQTYNEQFF
TRBJ2-5 TRBV9 TRBD1 . TGTGCCAGCAGTCTCGGGACAGGGGAAGAGACCCAGTACTTC CASSLGTGEETQYF
TRBJ2-5 TRBV2 . once TGTGCCAGCAACGGACAGCTCCAAGAGACCCAGTACTTC CASNGQLQETQYF
TRBJ2-7 TRBV5-1 TRBD2 . TGCGCCAGCAATAGCGGGAGTCTCTCCCACGAGCAGTACTTC CASNSGSLSHEQYF
TRBJ2-1 TRBV9 . few TGTGCCAGCAGCGTAGTCCTAGGCGCTGAGCAGTTCTTC CASSVVLGAEQFF
TRBJ1-2 TRBV7-2 . once TGTGCCAGCAGCCCCAGAGCGGGACAAGTAAATGGCTACACCTTC CASSPRAGQVNGYTF
TRBJ2-7 TRBV6-1 . . TGTGCCAGCAGTGAAGTGACCTACGAGCAGTACTTC CASSEVTYEQYF
TRBJ1-1 TRBV20-1 . once TGCAGCGCTCCGGGGAGTACTGAAGCTTTCTTT CSAPGSTEAFF
TRBJ2-4 TRBV28 . . TGTGCCAGCAGTTCGGTAGCCAAAAACATTCAGTACTTC CASSSVAKNIQYF
TRBJ2-7 TRBV30 . . TGTGCCTGGAGTAAAGTACCAAGCTACGAGCAGTACTTC CAWSKVPSYEQYF
TRBJ2-7 TRBV10-3 . . TGTGCCATCATGGGGGACAACCTTTACGAGCAGTACTTC CAIMGDNLYEQYF
TRBJ1-5 TRBV6-6 . . TGTGCCAGCAGTAAACAGGGTTCCAACAATCAGCCCCAGCATTTT CASSKQGSNNQPQHF
TRBJ2-7 TRBV21-1 . . TGTGCCAGCAGCAAAGGGTCTCCGTTTCCACCTTCCCATCTGGCGGAGCAGTACTTC CASSKGSPFPPSHLAEQYF
TRBJ1-5 TRBV10-3 . . TGTGCCATCAGGGTTTCACGCAGGGCTCGTGCTCAGCCCCAGCATTTT CAIRVSRRARAQPQHF
TRBJ1-2 TRBV28 TRBD1 . TGTGCCAGTCAGGGGGGAAAGGGCTATGGCTACACCTTC CASQGGKGYGYTF
TRBJ1-5 TRBV6-1 TRBD1 . TGTGCCAGCAGTACGACAGGGGGTAATCAGCCCCAGCATTTT CASSTTGGNQPQHF